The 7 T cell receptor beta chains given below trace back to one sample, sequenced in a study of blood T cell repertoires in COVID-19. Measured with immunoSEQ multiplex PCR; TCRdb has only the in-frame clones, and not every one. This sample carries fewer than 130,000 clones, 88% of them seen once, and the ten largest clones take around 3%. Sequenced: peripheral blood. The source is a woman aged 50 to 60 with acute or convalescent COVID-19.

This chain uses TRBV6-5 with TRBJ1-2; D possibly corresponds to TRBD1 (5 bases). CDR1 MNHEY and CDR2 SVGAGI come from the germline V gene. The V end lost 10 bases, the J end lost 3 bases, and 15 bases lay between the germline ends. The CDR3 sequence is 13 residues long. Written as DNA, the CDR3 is TGTGCCACCCGCGGGACCGACCACTATGGCTACACCTTC. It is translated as CATRGTDHYGYTF.

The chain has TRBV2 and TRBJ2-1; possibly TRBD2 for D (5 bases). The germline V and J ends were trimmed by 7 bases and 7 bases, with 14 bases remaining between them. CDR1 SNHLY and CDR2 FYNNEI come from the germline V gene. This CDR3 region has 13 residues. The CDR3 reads CASNWGRGNEQFF. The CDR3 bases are TGTGCCAGCAATTGGGGTCGAGGGAATGAGCAGTTCTTC.

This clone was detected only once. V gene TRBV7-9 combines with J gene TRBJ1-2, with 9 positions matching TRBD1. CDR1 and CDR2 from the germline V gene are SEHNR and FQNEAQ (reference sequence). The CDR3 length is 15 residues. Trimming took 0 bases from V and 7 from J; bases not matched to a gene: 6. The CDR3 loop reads CASSLAPGQGAGYTF. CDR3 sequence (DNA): TGTGCCAGCAGCTTAGCGCCGGGACAGGGTGCTGGCTACACCTTC.

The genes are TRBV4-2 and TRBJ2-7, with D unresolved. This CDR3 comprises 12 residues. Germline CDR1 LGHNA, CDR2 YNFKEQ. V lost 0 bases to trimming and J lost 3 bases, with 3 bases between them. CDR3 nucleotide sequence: TGTGCCAGCAGCCAAGATAACTACGAGCAGTACTTC. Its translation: CASSQDNYEQYF.

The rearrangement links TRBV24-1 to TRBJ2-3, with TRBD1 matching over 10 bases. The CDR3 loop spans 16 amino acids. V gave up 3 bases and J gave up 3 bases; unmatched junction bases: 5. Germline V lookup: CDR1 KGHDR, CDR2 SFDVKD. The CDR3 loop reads CATSDPTGGRTDTQYF. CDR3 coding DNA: TGTGCCACCAGTGATCCGACAGGGGGCAGGACAGATACGCAGTATTTT.

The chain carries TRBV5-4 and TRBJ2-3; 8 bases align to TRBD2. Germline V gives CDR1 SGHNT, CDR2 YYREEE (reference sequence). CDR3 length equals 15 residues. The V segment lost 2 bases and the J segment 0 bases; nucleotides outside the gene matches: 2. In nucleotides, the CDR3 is TGTGCCAGCAGCTTTATAGCGGGAAGCACAGATACGCAGTATTTT. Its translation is CASSFIAGSTDTQYF.

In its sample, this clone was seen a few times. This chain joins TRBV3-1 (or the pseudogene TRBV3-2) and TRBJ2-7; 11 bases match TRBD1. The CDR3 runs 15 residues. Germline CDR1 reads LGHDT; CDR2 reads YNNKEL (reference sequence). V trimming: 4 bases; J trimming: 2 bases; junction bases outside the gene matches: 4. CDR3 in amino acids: CASSPGTGGTYEQYF. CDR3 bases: TGTGCCAGCAGCCCCGGGACAGGGGGAACCTACGAGCAGTACTTC.